This T cell receptor (beta chain) was identified in a study of cytomegalovirus exposure and HLA in healthy donors. In the PCR, 60 Vbeta and 13 Jbeta primers were used. Measured with immunoSEQ multiplex PCR; TCRdb has only the in-frame clones, and not every one. The sample includes about 79,000 clones, about two thirds of them seen just once. Study-wide findings and caveats: Accurate predictions that matched the HLA-A and HLA-B alleles of most subjects were reportedly made from TCR beta sequences. Researchers reported in a later analysis that common viral pathogens appeared linked to several top clusters. Reports showed the classifier diagnosing cytomegalovirus status with high specificity and sensitivity.

Germline values: CDR1 SGHNT, CDR2 YENEEA. The CDR3 has 16 residues. After removal of 5 bases from V and 4 bases from J, the junction contained 8 bases not matched to a gene. Turning to this clone: As yet, its antigen is unknown.

The sample taken for sequencing was PBMCs. This TCR derives from a woman aged 45-65 years in good health and CMV-seropositive. This chain joins TRBV11-3 and TRBJ2-5; 12 nucleotides match TRBD2. The CDR3: CASSLRTSGASETQYF. The CDR3 DNA is TGTGCCAGCAGCCTCCGGACTAGCGGGGCGTCAGAGACCCAGTACTTC.